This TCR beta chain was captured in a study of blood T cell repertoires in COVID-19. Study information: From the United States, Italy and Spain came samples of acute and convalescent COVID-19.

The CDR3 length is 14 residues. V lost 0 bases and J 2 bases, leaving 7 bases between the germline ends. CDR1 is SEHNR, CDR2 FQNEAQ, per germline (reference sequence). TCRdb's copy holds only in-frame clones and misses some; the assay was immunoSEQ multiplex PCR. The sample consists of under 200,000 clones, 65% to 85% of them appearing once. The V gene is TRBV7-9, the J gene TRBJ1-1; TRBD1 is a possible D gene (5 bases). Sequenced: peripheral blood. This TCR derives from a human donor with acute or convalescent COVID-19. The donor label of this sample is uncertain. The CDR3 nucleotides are TGTGCCAGCAGCTTAGCGGGACTCAACACTGAAGCTTTCTTT. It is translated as CASSLAGLNTEAFF.